These 21 T cell receptor beta chains were sequenced from one sample in a study of regulatory T cells in long-lasting Graves disease. Construction of TCR beta libraries relied on iRepertoire HTBI primers and on Arm-PCR targeting CDR3 regions. TCRdb re-derived calls from the multiplex PCR reads in MiXCR, one entry per CDR3 protein. Seen here are about 470,000 distinct CDR3 sequences, under 25% observed once, and the top ten hold more than 6%. The time point denotes: persistent/refractory GD, antithyroid drugs over 5 years with positive TRAb. After RNA was extracted from PBMCs, the TCR library was made from it. The sequencing here drew on peripheral blood mononuclear cells (PBMCs), taken when the disease was refractory, from a patient treated with antithyroid drugs. These receptors came from a female donor with Graves disease.

The chain uses TRBV7-6 and TRBJ1-1; 10 bases fit TRBD1. Per the germline V gene, CDR1 is SGHVS and CDR2 is FNYEAQ. V trimming: 2 bases; J trimming: 4 bases; junction bases outside the gene matches: 4. The CDR3 totals 15 residues. The CDR3 region is CASSLWDRGSTEAFF. CDR3 coding DNA: TGTGCCAGCAGCTTATGGGACAGGGGTTCCACTGAAGCTTTCTTT.

As to this clonotype: Possible read error: a much larger clone is one base away. CDR3 protein: CACSPTGASYEQYF. As DNA, the CDR3 is TGTGCCTGCAGTCCCACGGGCGCCTCCTACGAGCAGTACTTC. The J gene is TRBJ2-7, the V gene TRBV12-3 or TRBV12-4, with D uncertain. This CDR3 is 14 amino acids long.

This clonotype occurred a few times. The rearrangement uses TRBV10-3 and TRBJ1-1; 8 bases line up with TRBD1. CDR3 length: 13 residues. The ends lost 10 bases at V and 1 base at J; junction bases unmatched: 5. Germline V gene sequence: CDR1 ENHRY, CDR2 SYGVKD. DNA for the CDR3: TGTGCCACCAAGGACAGGGAGAACACTGAAGCTTTCTTT. It codes for CATKDRENTEAFF.

The sample holds many counts of this clonotype. V is TRBV14 and J is TRBJ1-5, with D uncertain. The CDR3 totals 12 residues. The germline gives CDR1 SGHDN, CDR2 FVKESK. The germline V and J ends were trimmed by 0 bases and 7 bases, with 4 bases remaining between them. This chain's CDR3 is CASSQDRQPQHF. The CDR3 DNA reads as TGTGCCAGCAGCCAAGATAGGCAGCCCCAGCATTTT.

V gene TRBV28 combines with J gene TRBJ2-3, with 10 nucleotides matching TRBD2. The CDR3 is 16 amino acids. The J segment lost 0 bases and the V segment lost 4 bases, leaving 4 bases of the junction unmatched. CDR1 MDHEN and CDR2 SYDVKM come from the germline V gene. The CDR3 reads CASSSLGLASTDTQYF. In DNA, the CDR3 is TGTGCCAGCAGTTCCCTGGGACTAGCGAGCACAGATACGCAGTATTTT.

This clonotype was seen repeatedly, ten times or more. The CDR3 nucleotides read TGTGCCAGCAGTTTAGAGCGAGGGGAACCGAACACCGGGGAGCTGTTTTTT. Its translation is CASSLERGEPNTGELFF. The chain carries TRBV12-3 or TRBV12-4 and TRBJ2-2, with D tentatively TRBD1 or TRBD2 (5 bases each). Trimming took 1 base from V and 0 from J, leaving 12 bases between them. This CDR3 has 17 residues.

In regard to this clonotype: A single base separates this from a much larger clone, so it may be a read error. The chain recombines TRBV12-3 or TRBV12-4 with TRBJ2-2; D possibly corresponds to TRBD2 (6 bases). Trimming cost V 7 bases and J 5 bases, with 14 bases left between them. The CDR3 sequence is 14 residues long. The CDR3 is CASNSNGGTGELFF. The CDR3 DNA sequence: TGTGCCAGCAATTCTAATGGAGGGACCGGGGAGCTGTTTTTT.

Regarding this clonotype: A junction boundary mismatches the germline segment, possibly from a read error. V is TRBV7-9 and J is TRBJ2-5; D ambiguous. The CDR3 covers 12 residues. Looked up from germline, CDR1 is SEHNR and CDR2 is FQNEAQ (reference sequence). CDR3 region: CASSFGQETQHF. The DNA of the CDR3 is TGTGCCAGCAGCTTTGGTCAAGAGACCCAGCACTTC. The entire variable domain, with the rest obtained from reference TRBV7-9 and TRBJ2-5, is as follows: DTGVSQNPRHKITKRGQNVTFRCDPISEHNRLYWYRQTLGQGPEFLTYFQNEAQLEKSRLLSDRFSAERPKGSFSTLEIQRTEQGDSAMYLCASSFGQETQHFGPGTRLLVL.

DNA for the CDR3: TGCAGCGCTAACAGGGGCGATTGGGGCGGGGAGCTGTTTTTT. Translated, it gives CSANRGDWGGELFF. The gene calls are TRBV29-1 and TRBJ2-2; 7 positions agree with TRBD1. V trimming: 7 bases; J trimming: 7 bases; junction bases outside the gene matches: 12. This CDR3 is 14 amino acids long. The germline CDR1 and CDR2 sequences are SQVTM and ANQGSEA.

This clonotype has more than one count but fewer than ten. V is TRBV15 and J is TRBJ2-2, with 8 bases identical to TRBD2. Germline-derived CDR1 and CDR2 are LNHNV and YYDKDF (reference sequence). This CDR3 spans 16 amino acids. Trimming took 5 bases from V and 9 from J; bases not matched to a gene: 14. DNA of the CDR3: TGTGCCACCAGCCATCCCCCGGGACTAGTTAGGCGGGAGCTGTTTTTT. Amino acid sequence: CATSHPPGLVRRELFF.

On this clonotype: At one end, the junction sequence differs from germline, possibly due to a read error. The V and J genes are TRBV5-5 and TRBJ2-7; a weak D match, TRBD1 (5 bases). The germline CDR1 and CDR2 sequences are SGHKS and YYEKEE (reference sequence). The CDR3 has 11 amino acids. CDR3 nucleotide sequence: TGTGCCAGCAGCGAAGGACAACTTACGCACTTC. It yields the protein CASSEGQLTHF.

The chain combines TRBV5-1 with TRBJ1-2, with D unclear. The CDR3 is 16 amino acids. Looked up from germline, CDR1 is SGHRS and CDR2 is YFSETQ. Deletions cut 4 bases from V and 1 base from J, with 17 bases between. DNA of the CDR3: TGCGCCAGCAGCCCGGCCGCGGCCCAGGTTAACTATGGCTACACCTTC. Its protein is CASSPAAAQVNYGYTF.

In its sample, this clonotype was seen many times. The genes are TRBV6-2 or TRBV6-3 and TRBJ2-7; D uncertain. Germline loops: CDR1 MNHEY, CDR2 SVGEGT. Trimming stripped 2 bases from V and 0 bases from J, with 5 bases between. This CDR3 is built from 13 residues. CDR3 coding DNA: TGTGCCAGCAGTTACCGCTTCTCCTACGAGCAGTACTTC. Translating it yields CASSYRFSYEQYF.

The V call is TRBV10-3, the J call TRBJ2-2, with D possibly matching TRBD2 (5 bases). This CDR3 is 15 amino acids long. Germline V lookup: CDR1 ENHRY, CDR2 SYGVKD. V gave up 5 bases and J gave up 4 bases, with 14 bases separating them. Here the CDR3 reads CAISIVGDRTGELFF. In nucleotides, the CDR3 is TGTGCCATCAGTATCGTGGGAGACCGCACCGGGGAGCTGTTTTTT.

This clonotype was seen only a few times. The chain recombines TRBV3-1 with TRBJ2-5; 12 bases are a match to TRBD2. The V gene end was trimmed by 5 bases and the J gene end by 4 bases; junction bases not matched to a gene: 5. This CDR3 is built from 15 residues. Germline V gives CDR1 LGHDT, CDR2 YNNKEL (reference sequence). The DNA of the CDR3 is TGTGCCAGCAGCGGACTAGCGGGAATTGGAGAGACCCAGTACTTC. Translation gives CASSGLAGIGETQYF.

This clonotype was detected a few times. One base away lies a much larger clone, so this may be a sequencing read error. This chain uses TRBV6-2 or TRBV6-3 with TRBJ1-1; 7 bases match TRBD1. V lost 5 bases to trimming and J lost 3 bases; unmatched junction nucleotides: 3. Germline loops: CDR1 MNHEY, CDR2 SVGEGT. The CDR3 extends over 13 amino acids. Here the CDR3 reads CASSDQGDTEAFF. The CDR3 nucleotides are TGTGCCAGCAGTGATCAGGGGGACACTGAAGCTTTCTTT.

V is TRBV5-4 and J is TRBJ2-5, with unresolved D. This CDR3 contains 13 residues. The V and J ends lost 3 bases and 1 base respectively, with 7 bases between them. Germline V gene data show CDR1 as SGHNT and CDR2 as YYREEE (reference sequence). The CDR3: CASSSSIQETQYF. The CDR3 DNA reads TGTGCCAGCAGCTCGAGTATCCAAGAGACCCAGTACTTC.

The V call is TRBV4-1, the J call TRBJ1-1; 8 bases are shared with TRBD1. The germline V gene encodes CDR1 MGHRA and CDR2 YSYEKL. The CDR3 has 14 amino acids. Germline trimming cut 4 bases from V and 4 bases from J; bases unmatched to any gene: 5. DNA of the CDR3: TGCGCCAGCAGCCGCGGACAGGGTATCACTGAAGCTTTCTTT. It translates to CASSRGQGITEAFF.

This sequence joins TRBV20-1 and TRBJ2-5; D remains ambiguous. The V end was cut by 0 bases, the J end by 2 bases, with 7 bases between. This CDR3 has 13 residues. Germline V lookup: CDR1 DFQATT, CDR2 SNEGSKA (reference sequence). CDR3 sequence (DNA): TGCAGTGCTAGAGATAACGGGCAAGAGACCCAGTACTTC. Protein: CSARDNGQETQYF.

This clonotype was seen many times. The rearrangement uses TRBV7-8 and TRBJ2-5; TRBD2 agrees at 12 bases. The V gene's germline CDR1 is SGHVS and CDR2 FQNEAQ. Trimming cost V 3 bases and J 1 base; bases outside gene matches: 3. The CDR3 spans 16 residues. The CDR3 sequence: CASSFLLAGGQETQYF. The CDR3 bases are TGTGCCAGCAGCTTCTTACTAGCGGGGGGCCAAGAGACCCAGTACTTC.

For this clonotype: Given a much more abundant clone one base away, this may be a read error. The CDR3 bases are TGTGCCACCTTCATGGACAATCAGCCCCAGCATTTT. Protein product: CATFMDNQPQHF. This chain joins TRBV28 and TRBJ1-5; D ambiguous. V was clipped by 10 bases and J by 3 bases, with 10 bases between them. Per the germline V gene, CDR1 is MDHEN and CDR2 is SYDVKM. The CDR3 runs 12 residues.